What follows are 27 T cell receptor beta chains derived from one specimen sequenced in a study of T cell responses to AZD1222 COVID-19 vaccine. Some clones are missing from TCRdb's copy, which holds only in-frame ones; the method was immunoSEQ multiplex PCR. The table has about 120,000 clones, roughly 90% seen once. The sample in question was peripheral blood, obtained on day 0 of AZD1222 vaccination. Receptors were obtained from an adult in good health.

This chain uses TRBV12-3 or TRBV12-4 with TRBJ1-2; 9 bases align to TRBD1. V was pared by 8 bases and J by 5 bases, with 3 bases of the junction left unmatched. CDR3 length: 12 amino acids. The CDR3 sequence is CASPGTGYGYTF. The CDR3, as DNA: TGTGCCAGCCCCGGGACAGGGTATGGCTACACCTTC.

The chain employs TRBV24-1 and TRBJ2-5; TRBD2 agrees at 7 bases. V trimming: 8 bases; J trimming: 5 bases; junction bases outside the gene matches: 16. The CDR3 is made up of 16 amino acids. Germline-derived CDR1 and CDR2 are KGHDR and SFDVKD. The DNA of the CDR3 is TGTGCCACCACGAGTGGTAGCGGGCCCCACGAGGAGACCCAGTACTTC. Translated: CATTSGSGPHEETQYF.

This chain connects TRBV24-1 to TRBJ2-1; a weak D match, TRBD1 (6 bases). Germline CDR1 KGHDR, CDR2 SFDVKD. V was trimmed by 3 bases and J by 9 bases, leaving 14 bases between them. The length of the CDR3 is 14 residues. DNA of the CDR3: TGTGCCACCAGTGATCGCCTTACAGGGTCTGAGCAGTTCTTC. It encodes CATSDRLTGSEQFF.

The CDR3 DNA is TGTGCCAGCAGCCCGTACAGGTCCTACTCTGGAAACACCATATATTTT. Translation: CASSPYRSYSGNTIYF. The chain couples TRBV9 to TRBJ1-3; the D gene is possibly TRBD1 (5 bases). Between the trimmed V and J ends, which lost 4 bases and 0 bases, there was a span of 14 bases. Per germline, CDR1 SGDLS and CDR2 YYNGEE. The CDR3 is 16 residues long.

The chain links TRBV18 to TRBJ2-1; D ambiguous. Between the trimmed V and J ends, which lost 0 bases and 9 bases, there was a span of 6 bases. Germline CDR1 reads KGHSH; CDR2 reads LQKENI. CDR3 length: 12 amino acids. CDR3 in DNA: TGTGCCAGCTCACCACCCGGTATTGAGCAGTTCTTC. It yields the protein CASSPPGIEQFF.

The chain has TRBV4-1 and TRBJ2-6, with D uncertain. Between the trimmed V and J ends, which lost 1 base and 7 bases, there was a span of 11 bases. Looked up from germline, CDR1 is MGHRA and CDR2 is YSYEKL. There are 15 residues in the CDR3. The chain's CDR3 is CASSQVSIAANVLTF. The CDR3 nucleotides read TGCGCCAGCAGCCAAGTTTCGATAGCCGCCAACGTCCTGACTTTC.

The V gene is TRBV5-1, the J gene TRBJ2-1, with D uncertain. V lost 2 bases to trimming and J lost 0 bases, with 6 bases between them. Germline V gene lookup returns CDR1 SGHRS and CDR2 YFSETQ. This CDR3 contains 14 residues. The CDR3 loop reads CASSFPSSYNEQFF. CDR3 bases: TGCGCCAGCAGCTTTCCAAGCTCCTACAATGAGCAGTTCTTC.

The chain links TRBV14 to TRBJ1-1, with D possibly TRBD1 on 5 matching bases. V was shortened by 6 bases and J by 0 bases, with 8 bases between the two germline ends. The CDR3 runs to 13 residues. Germline CDR1 and CDR2: SGHDN and FVKESK. Here the CDR3 reads CASRPTVNTEAFF. DNA of the CDR3: TGTGCCAGCAGGCCGACAGTGAACACTGAAGCTTTCTTT. Complete variable domain (other parts from reference TRBV14 and TRBJ1-1): EAGVTQFPSHSVIEKGQTVTLRCDPISGHDNLYWYRRVMGKEIKFLLHFVKESKQDESGMPNNRFLAERTGGTYSTLKVQPAELEDSGVYFCASRPTVNTEAFFGQGTRLTVV.

J is TRBJ2-7 and V is TRBV11-3, with TRBD1 matching over 7 bases. Germline V gene data show CDR1 as SGHNT and CDR2 as YENEEA. This CDR3 contains 17 residues. V dropped 5 bases and J dropped 3; count of bases not matched to a gene: 16. Written as DNA, the CDR3 is TGTGCCAGCAGCGCCCATCAGGGGGACAGCCTATACTACGAGCAGTACTTC. Translated: CASSAHQGDSLYYEQYF.

This chain uses TRBV5-1 with TRBJ1-3; D is undetermined. Germline CDR1 and CDR2: SGHRS and YFSETQ. Trimming removed 3 bases from V and 7 bases from J, with 8 bases in between. CDR3 size: 12 residues. CDR3 DNA sequence: TGCGCCAGCAGCTCTGACGGTAACACCATATATTTT. Residues: CASSSDGNTIYF.

The genes are TRBV27 and TRBJ1-5; no firm D call. V gave up 1 base and J gave up 4 bases, with 23 bases separating them. Germline CDR1 MNHEY, CDR2 SMNVEV (reference sequence). CDR3 length: 19 residues. The DNA for the CDR3 is TGTGCCAGCAGTTTATTTAAGGTATTTGGGCCAACTTCAAATCAGCCCCAGCATTTT. It yields the protein CASSLFKVFGPTSNQPQHF.

CDR3 coding DNA: TGCAGTGCTAGTCGGTCTGGCAGCAATCAGCCCCAGCATTTT. The encoded protein is CSASRSGSNQPQHF. V usage is TRBV20-1 and J usage is TRBJ1-5, with D unclear. The germline V and J ends were trimmed by 3 bases and 1 base, with 10 bases remaining between them. From germline, CDR1 is DFQATT and CDR2 SNEGSKA (reference sequence). The CDR3 contains 14 residues.

The chain uses TRBV7-8 and TRBJ2-3; tentative D call: TRBD2 (5 bases). This CDR3 spans 15 amino acids. CDR1 is SGHVS and CDR2 is FQNEAQ in the germline V gene. The V and J ends lost 4 bases and 0 bases respectively, with 11 bases between them. DNA of the CDR3: TGTGCCAGCAGCTCCGGACTGAGAAGCACAGATACGCAGTATTTT. Amino acid sequence: CASSSGLRSTDTQYF. Looking up the rest from reference TRBV7-8 and TRBJ2-3 gives the full variable domain: GAGVSQSPRYKVAKRGQDVALRCDPISGHVSLFWYQQALGQGPEFLTYFQNEAQLDKSGLPSDRFFAERPEGSVSTLKIQRTQQEDSAVYLCASSSGLRSTDTQYFGPGTRLTVL.

The CDR3 reads CASSLGTVNEKLFF. The DNA for the CDR3 is TGTGCCAGCAGCCTAGGGACGGTTAATGAAAAACTGTTTTTT. The V and J genes are TRBV7-9 and TRBJ1-4; TRBD1 is a possible D gene (5 bases). Germline CDR1 and CDR2: SEHNR and FQNEAQ (reference sequence). There are 14 residues in the CDR3. V lost 5 bases, J lost 4 bases, and 11 bases lay in between.

The chain links TRBV24-1 to TRBJ2-1; 14 bases agree with TRBD2. The CDR3 contains 16 residues. Germline CDR1 is KGHDR and CDR2 is SFDVKD. With V trimmed by 9 bases and J by 0 bases, 3 bases remained unmatched. The CDR3 loop is CATGGTSGSSYNEQFF. The CDR3 nucleotides read TGTGCCACCGGCGGGACTAGCGGGAGCTCCTACAATGAGCAGTTCTTC.

J is TRBJ2-7 and V is TRBV4-1; D possibly corresponds to TRBD2 (6 bases). Germline CDR1 and CDR2: MGHRA and YSYEKL. The length of the CDR3 is 14 residues. Between the trimmed V and J ends, which lost 4 bases and 2 bases, there was a span of 12 bases. The chain's CDR3 is CASSPGAGTYEQYF. CDR3 in DNA: TGCGCCAGCAGCCCCGGGGCGGGGACCTACGAGCAGTACTTC.

The chain carries TRBV19 and TRBJ2-5; 7 bases fit TRBD2. Germline lookup yields CDR1 LNHDA and CDR2 SQIVND (reference sequence). This CDR3 spans 14 amino acids. V was clipped by 6 bases and J by 1 base; unmatched bases: 5. In DNA, the CDR3 is TGTGCCAGTAGCGACGGGACTACCCAAGAGACCCAGTACTTC. It is translated as CASSDGTTQETQYF.

The chain recombines TRBV6-1 with TRBJ2-4; D is perhaps TRBD2 (5 bases). Germline lookup yields CDR1 MNHNS and CDR2 SASEGT. There are 14 residues in the CDR3. Trimming took 2 bases from V and 7 from J, leaving 12 bases between them. This CDR3 reads CASSEMERGNIQYF. CDR3 nucleotides: TGTGCCAGCAGTGAAATGGAACGAGGGAACATTCAGTACTTC.

The CDR3 region is CASSLIGQAQETQYF. Written as DNA, the CDR3 is TGTGCCAGCAGCCTGATTGGACAGGCTCAAGAGACCCAGTACTTC. The chain carries TRBV5-4 and TRBJ2-5; 7 bases map to TRBD1. Germline CDR1 reads SGHNT; CDR2 reads YYREEE (reference sequence). The CDR3 consists of 15 residues. J lost 2 bases, V lost 4 bases, and 8 bases had no gene match.

V and J are TRBV13 and TRBJ2-1; D perhaps matches TRBD2 (7 bases). V was trimmed by 3 bases and J by 6 bases, leaving 12 bases between them. Germline V lookup: CDR1 PRHDT, CDR2 FYEKMQ (reference sequence). The CDR3 length is 14 residues. DNA for the CDR3: TGTGCCAGCAGCTTGGGGGGGCTAGGCAATGAGCAGTTCTTC. Its translation: CASSLGGLGNEQFF.

The rearrangement joins TRBV5-4 to TRBJ2-3; tentative D call: TRBD1 (5 bases). Germline V gives CDR1 SGHNT, CDR2 YYREEE (reference sequence). The CDR3 runs 16 residues. V was clipped by 3 bases and J by 3 bases, with 17 bases between them. In DNA form, the CDR3 reads TGTGCCAGCAGCTCCTACAGGCCCCAGGGTACAGATACGCAGTATTTT. Its protein product is CASSSYRPQGTDTQYF.

V and J are TRBV19 and TRBJ2-1; 7 bases are shared with TRBD1. The CDR3 runs to 13 residues. Germline CDR1 is LNHDA and CDR2 is SQIVND (reference sequence). V lost 3 bases, J lost 9 bases, and 5 bases stayed unmatched. As DNA, the CDR3 is TGTGCCAGTAGTATTACACAGGGGAGTGAGCAGTTCTTC. Translating it yields CASSITQGSEQFF.

The rearrangement links TRBV21-1 to TRBJ2-4; TRBD2, the D gene given by the table, was not confirmed from the DNA. TRBV21-1 has pseudogene status. The CDR3 loop spans 12 amino acids. The CDR3 is CASSKIGTGWYF. In nucleotides, the CDR3 is TGTGCCAGCAGCAAAATCGGGACTGGGTGGTACTTC.

The gene calls are TRBV5-4 and TRBJ2-5; 8 positions agree with TRBD1. Germline V lookup: CDR1 SGHNT, CDR2 YYREEE (reference sequence). The CDR3 consists of 14 residues. The trim removed 3 bases at V and 5 bases at J, leaving 6 bases unmatched. DNA of the CDR3: TGTGCCAGCAGCTCGCAGGGGGCGACTGAGACCCAGTACTTC. Residues: CASSSQGATETQYF.

Worth noting for this clone: Distinct nucleotide sequences in the sample also encode this CDR3. The chain links TRBV19 to TRBJ2-7; the match to TRBD1 covers 10 bases. This CDR3 has 14 residues. CDR1 is LNHDA, CDR2 SQIVND, per germline (reference sequence). J was trimmed by 2 bases and V by 3 bases; bases with no gene match: 1. In nucleotides, the CDR3 is TGTGCCAGTAGTATCGGGACAGGGGCCTACGAGCAGTACTTC. Its translation is CASSIGTGAYEQYF.

The J gene is TRBJ2-1, the V gene TRBV29-1; TRBD2 is a possible D gene (6 bases). Trimming cost V 0 bases and J 0 bases, with 12 bases left between them. The CDR3 has 16 amino acids. CDR1 is SQVTM, CDR2 ANQGSEA, per germline. CDR3 sequence: CSVEDTGVPSYNEQFF. CDR3 in DNA: TGCAGCGTTGAAGATACGGGAGTCCCCTCCTACAATGAGCAGTTCTTC.

This clone was recorded a few times. This chain uses TRBV5-1 with TRBJ1-2; tentatively, D is TRBD1 (5 bases). Trimming pared 0 bases from V and 7 bases from J, leaving 10 bases between. The CDR3 runs 13 residues. CDR1 and CDR2 (germline): SGHRS, YFSETQ. The CDR3: CASSLGREAGYTF. The CDR3 nucleotides are TGCGCCAGCAGCTTGGGCAGGGAGGCTGGCTACACCTTC.